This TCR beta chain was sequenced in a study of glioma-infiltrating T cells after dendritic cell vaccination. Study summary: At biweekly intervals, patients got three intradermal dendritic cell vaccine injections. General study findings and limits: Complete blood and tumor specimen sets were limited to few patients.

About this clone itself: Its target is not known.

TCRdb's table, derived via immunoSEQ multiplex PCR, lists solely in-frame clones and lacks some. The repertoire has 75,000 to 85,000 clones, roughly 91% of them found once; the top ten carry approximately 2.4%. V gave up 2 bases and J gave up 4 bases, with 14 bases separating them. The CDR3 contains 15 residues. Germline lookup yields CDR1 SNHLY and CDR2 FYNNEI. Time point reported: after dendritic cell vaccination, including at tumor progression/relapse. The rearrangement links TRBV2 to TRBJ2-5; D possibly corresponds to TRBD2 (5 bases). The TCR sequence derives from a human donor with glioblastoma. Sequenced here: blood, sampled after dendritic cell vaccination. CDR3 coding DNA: TGTGCCAGCAGTGAACAGCGGAGACACGCAGAGACCCAGTACTTC. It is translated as CASSEQRRHAETQYF.